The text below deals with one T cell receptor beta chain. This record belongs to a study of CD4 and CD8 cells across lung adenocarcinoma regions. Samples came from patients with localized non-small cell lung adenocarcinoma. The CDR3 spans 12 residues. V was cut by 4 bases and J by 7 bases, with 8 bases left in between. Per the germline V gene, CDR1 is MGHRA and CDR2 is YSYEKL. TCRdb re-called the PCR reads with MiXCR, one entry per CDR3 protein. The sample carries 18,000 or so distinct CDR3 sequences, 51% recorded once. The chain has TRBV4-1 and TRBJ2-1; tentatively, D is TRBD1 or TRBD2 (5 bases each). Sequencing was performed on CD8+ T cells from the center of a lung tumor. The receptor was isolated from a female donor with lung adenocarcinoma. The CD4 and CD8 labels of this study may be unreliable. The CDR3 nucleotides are TGCGCCAGCAGCCTCAGGGAGAATGAGCAGTTCTTC. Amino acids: CASSLRENEQFF.